The sequence of this T cell receptor (beta chain) was determined in a study of cytomegalovirus exposure and HLA in healthy donors. PCR was performed using 60 Vbeta and 13 Jbeta primers. Generated by immunoSEQ multiplex PCR, the TCRdb table keeps only in-frame clones and is missing some. The sample includes approximately 92,000 clones. The germline V gene has CDR1 MDHEN and CDR2 SYDVKM. The V gene lost 3 bases and the J gene lost 5 bases, with 13 bases spanning the gap. There are 14 residues in the CDR3. Concerning this clone itself: The identical CDR3 is also encoded by other nucleotide sequences in the sample.

The rearrangement uses TRBV28 and TRBJ1-1; D is perhaps TRBD1 (5 bases). The sample comprised PBMCs. This receptor was obtained from a woman between 25 and 40 years old in good health and CMV-seronegative. DNA for the CDR3: TGTGCCAGCAGTTTGACGCAGGGTAGGACTGAAGCTTTCTTT. The encoded protein is CASSLTQGRTEAFF.